This TCR beta chain originates from a study of OX40 agonist ivuxolimab in advanced cancers. Study-level information: Hepatocellular carcinoma, melanoma, renal cell or head and neck cancer occurred in dose-escalation patients. At 82.7% male, the cohort had a mean age of 60 years, ranging from roughly 23 to 80.

Trimming cost V 2 bases and J 5 bases; bases outside gene matches: 5. The CDR3 is made up of 15 amino acids. CDR1 is SGDLS and CDR2 is YYNGEE in the germline V gene. Assay: immunoSEQ multiplex PCR; the TCRdb copy retains only in-frame clones and omits some. The sample shows fewer than 7,500 clones, roughly 88% of them seen only once. In this sample, this clone turned up once. The sequence derives from an adult with an advanced solid tumor such as melanoma, head and neck, liver or kidney cancer. The sequenced sample was CD4+ or CD8+ T cells sorted from blood, obtained in a trial of the OX40 agonist ivuxolimab. The chain joins TRBV9 to TRBJ2-3; 10 bases line up with TRBD1. Here the CDR3 DNA reads TGTGCCAGCAGCGTTGGACAGGGGGAAGTAGATACGCAGTATTTT. Protein: CASSVGQGEVDTQYF. Looking up the rest from reference TRBV9 and TRBJ2-3 gives the full variable domain: DSGVTQTPKHLITATGQRVTLRCSPRSGDLSVYWYQQSLDQGLQFLIQYYNGEERAKGNILERFSAQQFPDLHSELNLSSLELGDSALYFCASSVGQGEVDTQYFGPGTRLTVL.